This TCR beta chain was captured in a study of shared clonotypes between healthy human individuals. Looking at the study overall: Donors consisted of a couple of women and three men between 18 and 49.

Some clones are missing from TCRdb's copy, which holds only in-frame ones; the method was immunoSEQ multiplex PCR. The sample consists of approximately 1.5 million clones, 95% to 99% of them appearing once. Comment on this clone: What it binds is unknown.

Study-wide findings and caveats: It was anticipated that sequencing depth would influence how many clonotypes donors shared.

Input material: naive CD4+ T cells sorted from blood. The sample's subset: CD45RA+ positively selected. The receptor comes from a man aged 25-40 years in good health.

The CDR3 coding sequence is TGCGCCAGCAGCCAGAGGACAGGGGCCCAGATGGGGACAGATACGCAGTATTTT. Amino acid sequence: CASSQRTGAQMGTDTQYF. The V call is TRBV4-3, the J call TRBJ2-3, with TRBD1 matching over 9 bases. The length of the CDR3 is 18 residues. With 3 bases clipped from V and 3 bases from J, the junction kept 13 bases outside the gene matches. Germline-derived CDR1 and CDR2 are LGHNA and YSLEER.